The rows below give T cell receptor beta chains drawn from one sample of a study of blood T cell repertoires in COVID-19. TCRdb keeps only in-frame clones here, not all; method: immunoSEQ multiplex PCR. The sample records about 240,000 clones, approximately 86% being singletons. The sample consisted of PBMCs or T cells enriched from blood (not recorded which). The receptor set was obtained from a woman between 40 and 55 years old with acute COVID-19. The CDR3 runs from the conserved cysteine through the conserved F or W. The order of the fields is CDR3 DNA, CDR3 protein, J gene, D gene, V gene, clone size. A D gene is named only where the DNA matches it firmly. Clone size appears in some rows only: once, few, many, or a class for an expanded clone.

CDR3 DNA: TGTGCCAGCAGGTACTTTGACAATGAGCAGTTCTTC
CDR3 protein: CASRYFDNEQFF
J gene: TRBJ2-1
D gene: .
V gene: TRBV2
clone size: .

CDR3 DNA: TGTGCCAGCTCACCAAGGGACAGGGGAACGAACACTGAAGCTTTCTTT
CDR3 protein: CASSPRDRGTNTEAFF
J gene: TRBJ1-1
D gene: TRBD1
V gene: TRBV18
clone size: .

CDR3 DNA: TGCGCCAGCAGCCCTCAGTCTTTTGGAGATACGCAGTATTTT
CDR3 protein: CASSPQSFGDTQYF
J gene: TRBJ2-3
D gene: .
V gene: TRBV5-1
clone size: .

CDR3 DNA: TGTGCCACCAGTGACACCGGGACAGGGGACTACAATGAGCAGTTCTTC
CDR3 protein: CATSDTGTGDYNEQFF
J gene: TRBJ2-1
D gene: TRBD1
V gene: TRBV24-1
clone size: once

CDR3 DNA: TGTGCCTGGACCCTCTTCGGGGGTGGAAATGGCTACACCTTC
CDR3 protein: CAWTLFGGGNGYTF
J gene: TRBJ1-2
D gene: .
V gene: TRBV30
clone size: .

CDR3 DNA: TGTGCCACCAGTCAGGGCCAAAGCAATCAGCCCCAGCATTTT
CDR3 protein: CATSQGQSNQPQHF
J gene: TRBJ1-5
D gene: .
V gene: TRBV15
clone size: .

CDR3 DNA: TGTGCCAGTAGGGTAGGACATGACTCCTACGAGCAGTACTTC
CDR3 protein: CASRVGHDSYEQYF
J gene: TRBJ2-7
D gene: .
V gene: TRBV19
clone size: .

CDR3 DNA: TGTGCCAGCAGCTTAATAGCGGGAAAAGGCAATGAGCAGTTCTTC
CDR3 protein: CASSLIAGKGNEQFF
J gene: TRBJ2-1
D gene: TRBD2
V gene: TRBV7-3
clone size: once

CDR3 DNA: TGTGCCAGCAGCCCCCGCGGGGCCTCTAGCACAGATACGCAGTATTTT
CDR3 protein: CASSPRGASSTDTQYF
J gene: TRBJ2-3
D gene: .
V gene: TRBV11-2
clone size: .

CDR3 DNA: TGTGCCACTCAAGGGACAGGAGGAGTGGACTATGGCTACACCTTC
CDR3 protein: CATQGTGGVDYGYTF
J gene: TRBJ1-2
D gene: TRBD1
V gene: TRBV19
clone size: .

CDR3 DNA: TGTGCCAGCAGGGGGACATTATACGAGCAGTACTTC
CDR3 protein: CASRGTLYEQYF
J gene: TRBJ2-7
D gene: .
V gene: TRBV25-1
clone size: .

CDR3 DNA: TGTGCCAGCAGCCCCGGGTACGAGCAGTACTTC
CDR3 protein: CASSPGYEQYF
J gene: TRBJ2-7
D gene: .
V gene: TRBV7-8
clone size: .

CDR3 DNA: TGTGCCAGCAGCTCGGTGCAGGGGGTTAACTCACCCCTCCACTTT
CDR3 protein: CASSSVQGVNSPLHF
J gene: TRBJ1-6
D gene: TRBD1
V gene: TRBV7-9
clone size: .

CDR3 DNA: TGTGCCAGTAGTATACGGCGGCGGGAGTCTGAGCAGTTCTTC
CDR3 protein: CASSIRRRESEQFF
J gene: TRBJ2-1
D gene: TRBD2
V gene: TRBV19
clone size: .

CDR3 DNA: TGTGCCTGGAGTATGACAGGGACCTACGAGCAGTACTTC
CDR3 protein: CAWSMTGTYEQYF
J gene: TRBJ2-7
D gene: TRBD1
V gene: TRBV30
clone size: .

CDR3 DNA: TGTGCCAGCAGTTCTAGCGGGAGCTGGGGCACAGATACGCAGTATTTT
CDR3 protein: CASSSSGSWGTDTQYF
J gene: TRBJ2-3
D gene: TRBD2
V gene: TRBV27
clone size: .

CDR3 DNA: TGTGCCAGCAGCTTAGTCGCCAGGGCTGGCTACACCTTC
CDR3 protein: CASSLVARAGYTF
J gene: TRBJ1-2
D gene: .
V gene: TRBV11-3
clone size: once

CDR3 DNA: TGTGCCAGCAGCCAAGATTTACAGGGTTACAATGGCTACACCTTC
CDR3 protein: CASSQDLQGYNGYTF
J gene: TRBJ1-2
D gene: .
V gene: TRBV3-1/TRBV3-2
clone size: .

CDR3 DNA: TGTGCCAGCAGTTTTGGGGCCAACAATGAGCAGTTCTTC
CDR3 protein: CASSFGANNEQFF
J gene: TRBJ2-1
D gene: .
V gene: TRBV12-3/TRBV12-4
clone size: .

CDR3 DNA: TGTGCCAGCAGCAAGGGGGCGAGCACTGAAGCTTTCTTT
CDR3 protein: CASSKGASTEAFF
J gene: TRBJ1-1
D gene: TRBD1
V gene: TRBV2
clone size: few

CDR3 DNA: TGTGCCAGCAGTTACAAAATGGGCGGGAACTACGAGCAGTACTTC
CDR3 protein: CASSYKMGGNYEQYF
J gene: TRBJ2-7
D gene: .
V gene: TRBV6-5
clone size: .

CDR3 DNA: TGTGCCAGCAGCCTACTAAATACAGGGGGAGAAGCAGCTTTCTTT
CDR3 protein: CASSLLNTGGEAAFF
J gene: TRBJ1-1
D gene: TRBD1
V gene: TRBV3-1/TRBV3-2
clone size: .

CDR3 DNA: TGCGCCAGCAGCTTGGAGCGGGAAGGCGGGGAGCTGTTTTTT
CDR3 protein: CASSLEREGGELFF
J gene: TRBJ2-2
D gene: TRBD2
V gene: TRBV5-1
clone size: once

CDR3 DNA: TGTGCCAGCAGCAAAAGGGATAGCGGAGCCCGCACAGATACGCAGTATTTT
CDR3 protein: CASSKRDSGARTDTQYF
J gene: TRBJ2-3
D gene: .
V gene: TRBV21-1
clone size: .

CDR3 DNA: TGTGCCAGTAGTATACCGCCAGGGTCTGGCTACACCTTC
CDR3 protein: CASSIPPGSGYTF
J gene: TRBJ1-2
D gene: .
V gene: TRBV19
clone size: .

CDR3 DNA: TGTGCCAGCAGTGAAGCCGGAGGTGGCAATCAGCCCCAGCATTTT
CDR3 protein: CASSEAGGGNQPQHF
J gene: TRBJ1-5
D gene: .
V gene: TRBV6-1
clone size: .

CDR3 DNA: TGCGCCAGCAGCTTCCCTAGCGCGAGCTCCTACAATGAGCAGTTCTTC
CDR3 protein: CASSFPSASSYNEQFF
J gene: TRBJ2-1
D gene: .
V gene: TRBV5-1
clone size: .

CDR3 DNA: TGTGCCAGCAGCTTGCGCCCAGCGGGAGACTACGAGCAGTACTTC
CDR3 protein: CASSLRPAGDYEQYF
J gene: TRBJ2-7
D gene: TRBD2
V gene: TRBV5-8
clone size: .